A single sample is the source of the 17 T cell receptor beta chains below, sequenced in a study of blood T cells in healthy people across ages. A second 7 to 11 cycle PCR used barcoded and J-beta primers. TCRdb re-called the 5' RACE reads with MiXCR, one entry per CDR3 protein. The sample carries 550,000 to 600,000 distinct CDR3 sequences, 27% recorded once. Sequenced sample: blood. The receptor set was obtained from a woman in her seventies in good health.

About this clonotype itself: A junction boundary mismatches the germline segment, possibly from a read error. The chain couples TRBV5-1 to TRBJ2-3; D possibly matches TRBD1 or TRBD2 (5 bases each). The CDR3 length is 15 residues. Germline CDR1 reads SGHRS; CDR2 reads YFSETQ. This CDR3 is CASSLVPRGTGTQYF. The CDR3 nucleotides read TGCGCCAGCAGCTTGGTTCCCCGGGGTACAGGTACGCAGTATTTT.

This clonotype has only a few counts. The chain recombines TRBV9 with TRBJ1-1, with D tentatively TRBD1 (5 bases). The CDR3 contains 13 residues. Germline CDR1 is SGDLS and CDR2 is YYNGEE. Trimming left V 2 bases short and J 3 bases short, with 8 bases between. The CDR3 DNA sequence: TGTGCCAGCAGCGTTCAGGGTTACACTGAAGCTTTCTTT. Translated, it gives CASSVQGYTEAFF.

The chain carries TRBV7-3 and TRBJ2-1; D gene uncertain. Germline CDR1 SGHTA, CDR2 FQGTGA. This CDR3 region has 15 residues. V lost 6 bases, J lost 0 bases, and 12 bases lay in between. CDR3 nucleotide sequence: TGTGCCAGCAGTCGTGACTCCTTCTCCTACAATGAGCAGTTCTTC. The encoded protein is CASSRDSFSYNEQFF.

This clonotype was detected a few times. The chain carries TRBV4-3 and TRBJ1-1, with a weak D call TRBD1 (6 bases). This CDR3 is 14 amino acids long. V lost 3 bases and J 5 bases, leaving 13 bases between the germline ends. The germline V gene encodes CDR1 LGHNA and CDR2 YSLEER. CDR3 in amino acids: CASSHQGLSTEAFF. The CDR3 DNA reads as TGCGCCAGCAGCCACCAGGGGCTGAGTACTGAAGCTTTCTTT.

V is TRBV6-2 or TRBV6-3 and J is TRBJ2-6; D may be TRBD2 (5 bases). This CDR3 spans 20 amino acids. The germline gives CDR1 MNHEY, CDR2 SVGEGT. V was clipped by 0 bases and J by 0 bases, with 18 bases between them. Here the CDR3 reads CASSYSIGVPTFSGANVLTF. DNA for the CDR3: TGTGCCAGCAGTTACTCTATCGGGGTCCCCACCTTCTCTGGGGCCAACGTCCTGACTTTC.

The table lists this clonotype with many counts. The rearrangement joins TRBV7-8 to TRBJ1-2, with 12 bases aligning to TRBD1. This CDR3 is 15 amino acids long. J gave up 9 bases and V 5 bases, and 10 bases lay outside the gene matches. CDR1 and CDR2 (germline): SGHVS, FQNEAQ. This chain's CDR3 is CASSPRWDRGLSYTF. The CDR3 DNA is TGTGCCAGCAGCCCGCGCTGGGACAGGGGGCTTAGCTACACCTTC.

This clonotype was seen a few times. The CDR3 sequence is CASSLEQSNNEQFF. CDR3 coding DNA: TGCGCCAGCAGCTTGGAACAGTCCAACAATGAGCAGTTCTTC. The chain recombines TRBV5-1 with TRBJ2-1, with D uncertain. This CDR3 is 14 amino acids long. V lost 0 bases and J 5 bases, leaving 9 bases between the germline ends. In germline, CDR1 is SGHRS, CDR2 YFSETQ.

This clonotype was counted only a few times. The J gene is TRBJ2-1, the V gene TRBV7-3, with D maybe TRBD2 (5 bases). The ends were cut back, 1 base at V and 4 bases at J, with 11 bases in the middle. Germline CDR1 SGHTA, CDR2 FQGTGA. The CDR3 has 15 residues. For the CDR3, the DNA is TGTGCCAGCAGCTTAAGAGGGAGAGTATACAATGAGCAGTTCTTC. Its protein is CASSLRGRVYNEQFF. Using reference TRBV7-3 and TRBJ2-1 for the parts outside the CDR3, the full variable domain is GAGVSQTPSNKVTEKGKYVELRCDPISGHTALYWYRQSLGQGPEFLIYFQGTGAADDSGLPNDRFFAVRPEGSVSTLKIQRTERGDSAVYLCASSLRGRVYNEQFFGPGTRLTVL.

Notes on this clonotype: The junction shows a germline mismatch at one end, possibly a read error. The gene calls are TRBV3-1 and TRBJ2-5; D may correspond to TRBD1 or TRBD2 (6 bases each). The CDR3 loop spans 16 amino acids. Per germline, CDR1 LGHDT and CDR2 YNNKEL (reference sequence). CDR3 sequence reads: CTSSHRAGSTQETQYF. CDR3 DNA sequence: TGTACCAGCAGCCACAGGGCGGGGTCGACCCAAGAGACCCAGTACTTC.

There are a few counts of this clonotype. The chain joins TRBV30 to TRBJ2-5; D possibly corresponds to TRBD1 (6 bases). The V gene lost 1 base and the J gene lost 7 bases, with 13 bases spanning the gap. Germline V lookup: CDR1 GTSNPN, CDR2 SVGIG (reference sequence). This CDR3 is built from 13 residues. CDR3 residues: CAWSDRDPGTQYF. CDR3 in DNA: TGTGCCTGGAGTGACAGGGACCCCGGGACCCAGTACTTC.

The chain recombines TRBV6-5 with TRBJ2-7, with no clear D. V lost 4 bases, J lost 0 bases, and 19 bases lay in between. Germline V lookup: CDR1 MNHEY, CDR2 SVGAGI. This CDR3 has 17 residues. The CDR3 sequence: CASSSSLGSTTSYEQYF. CDR3 coding DNA: TGTGCCAGCAGTTCATCTCTCGGGTCAACTACCTCCTACGAGCAGTACTTC.

This clonotype was counted a few times. The chain combines TRBV7-2 with TRBJ2-5; 7 bases are a match to TRBD1. This CDR3 is built from 15 residues. Germline V lookup: CDR1 SGHTA, CDR2 FQGNSA. Trimming at V came to 5 bases and at J to 3 bases, leaving 9 bases not matched to a gene. CDR3 bases: TGTGCCAGCAGCCCACTCCTAGGGACAGAAGAGACCCAGTACTTC. Protein sequence: CASSPLLGTEETQYF.

The CDR3 sequence: CASRPRTSGAYNEQFF. The CDR3 bases are TGTGCCAGTAGGCCCCGGACTAGCGGGGCCTACAATGAGCAGTTCTTC. J is TRBJ2-1 and V is TRBV19, with 12 nucleotides matching TRBD2. Germline trimming cut 6 bases from V and 2 bases from J; bases unmatched to any gene: 5. The CDR3 sequence is 16 residues long. Germline CDR1 LNHDA, CDR2 SQIVND (reference sequence).

This clonotype has just a few counts. The chain carries TRBV7-4 and TRBJ1-4, with D maybe TRBD1 (5 bases). CDR3 size: 18 residues. V gave up 2 bases and J gave up 5 bases, with 21 bases separating them. Germline V gene sequence: CDR1 SGHVT, CDR2 SQSDAQ. The CDR3 region has the DNA TGTGCCAGCAGCTTATCTACGACAGATCGGGCGATCAATGAAAAACTGTTTTTT. The encoded protein is CASSLSTTDRAINEKLFF.

The V and J genes are TRBV7-8 and TRBJ2-1; 9 bases fit TRBD2. CDR3 length: 19 amino acids. With V trimmed by 0 bases and J by 6 bases, 15 bases remained unmatched. Germline values: CDR1 SGHVS, CDR2 FQNEAQ. In DNA, the CDR3 is TGTGCCAGCAGCTTAGCGAGGGCCATCGGGGCGGGGGGGACCAATGAGCAGTTCTTC. This encodes CASSLARAIGAGGTNEQFF.

This clonotype was detected only a few times. The CDR3 spells CSAAGSSDTQYF. The CDR3 DNA reads TGCAGTGCTGCCGGGAGTTCAGATACGCAGTATTTT. The V gene is TRBV20-1, the J gene TRBJ2-3; D is perhaps TRBD2 (6 bases). Looked up from germline, CDR1 is DFQATT and CDR2 is SNEGSKA (reference sequence). The CDR3 consists of 12 residues. The germline V and J ends were trimmed by 5 bases and 4 bases, with 10 bases remaining between them.

CDR3 bases: TGTGCCAGCAGCGTAGGTAATGGGGGAGAGACCCAGTACTTC. Translation gives CASSVGNGGETQYF. This chain uses TRBV9 with TRBJ2-5; the D gene could be TRBD1 or TRBD2 (5 bases each). V lost 0 bases and J 4 bases, leaving 10 bases between the germline ends. Germline V gene data show CDR1 as SGDLS and CDR2 as YYNGEE. The length of the CDR3 is 14 residues.